This entry is about one T cell receptor (beta chain). Its antigen is undetermined. In TCRdb, the RT-PCR reads were re-called with MiXCR into one record per CDR3 protein. The repertoire holds roughly 710,000 distinct CDR3 sequences, roughly 15% seen once, with 7.6% in the top ten. This sample stems from a study of response to subunit inactivated influenza vaccine. Points from the study as a whole: Few new T cells, the authors suggested, are recruited by each seasonal influenza vaccination.

The CDR3 spans 15 residues. Germline CDR1 and CDR2: DFQATT and SNEGSKA (reference sequence). The junction had 10 bases not matched to a gene; V was cut back by 6 bases and J by 2 bases. V and J are TRBV20-1 and TRBJ2-3, with TRBD2 matching 8 bases. The material sequenced was PBMCs from blood, taken 14 to 15 days before vaccination. This TCR was recovered from a man aged 45-65 years who received an inactivated influenza vaccine. CDR3 DNA: TGCAGTGCCGGGGGGGTGCGGGGGACCACAGATACGCAGTATTTT. It encodes CSAGGVRGTTDTQYF.